Below, one T cell receptor (beta chain) is given with its context. The data originate from a study of blood T cell repertoires in COVID-19. In the study overall: Samples came from the United States, Italy and Spain, spanning acute and convalescent COVID-19. The cDNA or gDNA used as material had been derived from T cells, B-cell-depleted T cells, or PBMCs.

Produced via immunoSEQ multiplex PCR; TCRdb's table is partial and in-frame only. The data hold approximately 120,000 clones, with approximately 90% observed a single time. Looked up from germline, CDR1 is LGHDT and CDR2 is YNNKEL (reference sequence). Trimming cost V 8 bases and J 6 bases; bases outside gene matches: 18. The CDR3 runs to 18 residues. The TCR was taken from a human donor in a cohort sampled during active COVID-19. The chain couples TRBV3-1 (or the pseudogene TRBV3-2) to TRBJ1-6; 8 bases align to TRBD1. The sequenced sample was peripheral blood. The CDR3 spells CASFGGTGMPRRNSPLHF. As DNA, the CDR3 is TGTGCCAGCTTCGGCGGGACAGGCATGCCAAGGCGTAATTCACCCCTCCACTTT.